The source of this T cell receptor (beta chain) is a study of blood T cell repertoires in COVID-19. About the research overall: The samples span acute and convalescent COVID-19 from the United States, Italy and Spain. Sample material is recorded as cDNA or gDNA derived from T cells, B-cell-depleted T cells, or PBMCs.

Germline V CDR1 and CDR2: SEHNR, FQNEAQ (reference sequence). The CDR3 spans 15 residues. The V segment lost 6 bases and the J segment 1 base; nucleotides outside the gene matches: 4. In the source study's methods: Amplification of reference gene primers was used by the study to estimate nucleated cell counts. Libraries were prepared by immunoSEQ multiplex PCR; TCRdb keeps only in-frame clonotypes and omits some of them. V and J calls and clone size follow that table, whereas D and trimming were derived from the DNA. The sample consists of about 520,000 clones, 75% to 90% of them appearing once. The gene calls are TRBV7-9 and TRBJ2-2, with 8 bases aligning to TRBD2. This clonotype originated in a human donor in a cohort sampled during active COVID-19. The material sequenced was peripheral blood. Here the CDR3 reads CASSFSGENTGELFF. The DNA of the CDR3 is TGTGCCAGCAGTTTTAGCGGGGAGAACACCGGGGAGCTGTTTTTT.